This T cell receptor beta chain was sequenced for a study of vaccination and CD4 T cells after COVID-19. Study background: Typically, post-vaccine samples were obtained a median approximately 67 days after dose two, within a range of 14 to 241. The study, taken as a whole, reports: Reactive clone data from convalescent patients indicated a median of about 86% appearing only post-vaccination.

Cultured CD4+ T-cell DNA underwent Oncomine TCR Beta short-read sequencing. TCRdb reprocessed the PCR reads via MiXCR and lists one record per CDR3 protein. The table has more than 9,500 distinct CDR3 sequences, 50% to 60% seen once. The CDR3 runs 14 residues. Germline lookup yields CDR1 SGHAT and CDR2 FQNNGV. V was cut by 0 bases and J by 10 bases, with 13 bases left in between. In the case of this clonotype: Its antigen is still unknown.

The treatment denotes: approximately 9-day PBMC culture with coronavirus spike peptide pools or control peptides (ViraFEST assay). Via ViraFEST, peptide pools expanded antigen-specific T cells before TCR sequencing. Negative selection was the method that isolated CD4+ T cells after about ten days of culture. This chain uses TRBV11-2 with TRBJ2-1; D not certain. The TCR was taken from a human donor who had recovered from COVID-19. Material: CD4+ T cells from blood, cultured in vitro. The CDR3 spells CASSLDLGLNEQFF. CDR3 coding DNA: TGTGCCAGCAGCTTAGATCTAGGTCTAAACGAGCAGTTCTTC.